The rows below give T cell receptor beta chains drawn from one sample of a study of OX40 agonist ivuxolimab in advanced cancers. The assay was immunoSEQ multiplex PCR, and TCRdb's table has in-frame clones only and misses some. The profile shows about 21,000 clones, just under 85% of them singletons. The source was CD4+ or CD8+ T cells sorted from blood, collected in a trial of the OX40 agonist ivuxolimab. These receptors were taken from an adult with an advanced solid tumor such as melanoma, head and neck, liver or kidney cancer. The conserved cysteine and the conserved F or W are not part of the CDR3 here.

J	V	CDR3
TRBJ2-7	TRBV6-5	ASSYRAEQY
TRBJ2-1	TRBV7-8	ASSPEGSYNEQF
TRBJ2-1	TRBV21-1	ASSPRAGGNGEQF
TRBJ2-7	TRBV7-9	ASSTRGTDDLQY
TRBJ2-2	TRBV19	ASSIEWGGELF
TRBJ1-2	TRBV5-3	ASSLGTAGYT
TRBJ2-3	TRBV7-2	ASSLLGGRPSDTQY
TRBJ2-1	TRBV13	ASSLSPSSYNEQF
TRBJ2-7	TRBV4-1	ASSQETGGYEQY
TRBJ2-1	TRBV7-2	ASSLVIINEQF
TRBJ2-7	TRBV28	ASQAGQADEQY
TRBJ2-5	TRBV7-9	ASSLLGGRDQETQY
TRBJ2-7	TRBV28	ASSWGAYEQY
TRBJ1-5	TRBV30	AWSTDEPRQPQH